Shown below are 25 T cell receptor beta chains from a single sample sequenced in a study of shared clonotypes between healthy human individuals. The repertoire was sequenced with immunoSEQ multiplex PCR; TCRdb's copy has only in-frame clones and lacks some. The data show 2 million to 2.5 million clones, more than 90% seen once. The sequencing input was naive CD4+ T cells sorted from blood. The sample's subset: CD45RA+ positively selected. Source of these receptors: a man between 18 and 29 years old in good health.

In the case of this clone: The sample carries other DNA sequences with the same CDR3. The rearrangement joins TRBV5-6 to TRBJ2-6; no reliable D call. Per the germline V gene, CDR1 is SGHDT and CDR2 is YYEEEE. This CDR3 has 15 residues. With 5 bases removed from V and 1 base from J, the gap between germline ends came to 10 bases. This CDR3 reads CASSAGRSGANVLTF. The CDR3 nucleotides are TGTGCCAGCAGTGCTGGCAGGTCTGGGGCCAACGTCCTGACTTTC. The variable domain in full, completed from reference TRBV5-6 and TRBJ2-6, reads DAGVTQSPTHLIKTRGQQVTLRCSPKSGHDTVSWYQQALGQGPQFIFQYYEEEERQRGNFPDRFSGHQFPNYSSELNVNALLLGDSALYLCASSAGRSGANVLTFGAGSRLTVL.

The V call is TRBV5-4, the J call TRBJ2-1; 7 nucleotides match TRBD2. Germline V gene data show CDR1 as SGHNT and CDR2 as YYREEE (reference sequence). The V gene end was trimmed by 0 bases and the J gene end by 6 bases; junction bases not matched to a gene: 9. The CDR3 is 16 residues long. The DNA of the CDR3 is TGTGCCAGCAGCTTGGAGCCGGGGAGGGATCCCAATGAGCAGTTCTTC. Amino acids: CASSLEPGRDPNEQFF.

Comments on this clone: Within the sample, other DNA sequences also encode this same CDR3. The J gene is TRBJ2-1, the V gene TRBV9; 12 bases map to TRBD2. The CDR3 runs 15 residues. With 3 bases clipped from V and 4 bases from J, the junction kept 2 bases outside the gene matches. Germline V lookup: CDR1 SGDLS, CDR2 YYNGEE. Here the CDR3 reads CASSGGLAGYNEQFF. In nucleotides, the CDR3 is TGTGCCAGCAGCGGGGGACTAGCGGGTTACAATGAGCAGTTCTTC.

A word on this clone: This sample also contains other DNA sequences that code for the same CDR3. The chain joins TRBV18 to TRBJ2-7; 10 nucleotides line up with TRBD2. Germline lookup yields CDR1 KGHSH and CDR2 LQKENI. CDR3 length equals 15 residues. The V gene end was trimmed by 3 bases and the J gene end by 4 bases; junction bases not matched to a gene: 6. CDR3 nucleotides: TGTGCCAGCTCACCCACTAGCGGGACGACTTACGAGCAGTACTTC. This codes for CASSPTSGTTYEQYF. The full variable domain, in which reference TRBV18 and TRBJ2-7 provide the parts outside the CDR3, is NAGVMQNPRHLVRRRGQEARLRCSPMKGHSHVYWYRQLPEEGLKFMVYLQKENIIDESGMPKERFSAEFPKEGPSILRIQQVVRGDSAAYFCASSPTSGTTYEQYFGPGTRLTVT.

This CDR3 reads CASSVIRGWGYTF. CDR3 nucleotides: TGTGCCAGCAGCGTTATAAGGGGTTGGGGCTACACCTTC. V usage is TRBV2 and J usage is TRBJ1-2, with D tentatively TRBD1 (5 bases). The germline CDR1 and CDR2 sequences are SNHLY and FYNNEI. V was clipped by 6 bases and J by 8 bases, with 16 bases between them. The CDR3 consists of 13 residues.

The gene calls are TRBV28 and TRBJ1-5, with D perhaps matching TRBD1 (5 bases). The CDR3 has 14 residues. V dropped 6 bases and J dropped 2 bases, with 11 bases sitting between them. Germline assignment: CDR1 MDHEN and CDR2 SYDVKM. CDR3 coding DNA: TGTGCCAGCAGCCCCTGGGGGGGCAATCAGCCCCAGCATTTT. Its translation: CASSPWGGNQPQHF. Supplemented by reference TRBV28 and TRBJ1-5, the full variable domain reads DVKVTQSSRYLVKRTGEKVFLECVQDMDHENMFWYRQDPGLGLRLIYFSYDVKMKEKGDIPEGYSVSREKKERFSLILESASTNQTSMYLCASSPWGGNQPQHFGDGTRLSIL.

This rearrangement joins TRBV10-3 to TRBJ1-1; D is perhaps TRBD1 (5 bases). Per germline, CDR1 ENHRY and CDR2 SYGVKD. The CDR3 runs 13 residues. V shed 10 bases and J shed 11 bases, with 23 bases lying between them. CDR3 DNA: TGTGCCACCATGCCCTTTAACGCCCAGGGCGCTTTCTTT. Its translation is CATMPFNAQGAFF.

The V call is TRBV5-1, the J call TRBJ1-4; a weak D match, TRBD1 (5 bases). The V gene's germline CDR1 is SGHRS and CDR2 YFSETQ. V was pared by 4 bases and J by 8 bases, with 12 bases between. The CDR3 is 13 residues long. CDR3 loop: CASSTPGREKLFF. DNA for the CDR3: TGCGCCAGCAGCACCCCAGGGAGGGAAAAACTGTTTTTT. The full variable domain, in which reference TRBV5-1 and TRBJ1-4 provide the parts outside the CDR3, is KAGVTQTPRYLIKTRGQQVTLSCSPISGHRSVSWYQQTPGQGLQFLFEYFSETQRNKGNFPGRFSGRQFSNSRSEMNVSTLELGDSALYLCASSTPGREKLFFGSGTQLSVL.

V is TRBV10-3 and J is TRBJ1-2; possible D gene TRBD1, 6 bases. Between the trimmed V and J ends, which lost 10 bases and 2 bases, there was a span of 14 bases. Germline assignment: CDR1 ENHRY and CDR2 SYGVKD. There are 13 residues in the CDR3. CDR3 sequence: CANWDTLNYGYTF. The CDR3 coding sequence is TGTGCCAACTGGGACACTCTAAACTATGGCTACACCTTC.

The rearrangement links TRBV27 to TRBJ1-2, with 9 bases lining up with TRBD1. Unmatched junction bases numbered 10, after V lost 0 bases and J lost 5 bases. CDR1 MNHEY and CDR2 SMNVEV come from the germline V gene (reference sequence). The CDR3 totals 17 residues. This chain's CDR3 is CASSLSASGTGLYGYTF. DNA for the CDR3: TGTGCCAGCAGTTTATCGGCATCCGGGACAGGGCTATATGGCTACACCTTC.

The chain is built from TRBV27 and TRBJ2-3; 8 nucleotides line up with TRBD2. Germline V gene sequence: CDR1 MNHEY, CDR2 SMNVEV (reference sequence). The CDR3 length is 15 residues. The J segment lost 0 bases and the V segment lost 5 bases, leaving 4 bases of the junction unmatched. CDR3 sequence (DNA): TGTGCCAGCAGTCGGACTAGCCGAAGCACAGATACGCAGTATTTT. Translation: CASSRTSRSTDTQYF.

This sequence joins TRBV4-3 and TRBJ1-1; 7 bases are a match to TRBD1. Trimming took 0 bases from V and 5 from J; bases not matched to a gene: 21. Looked up from germline, CDR1 is LGHNA and CDR2 is YSLEER. The CDR3 contains 20 residues. The chain's CDR3 is CASSQDRSVQGMTGGTEAFF. The CDR3 nucleotides are TGCGCCAGCAGCCAAGATCGGTCGGTACAGGGGATGACGGGAGGGACTGAAGCTTTCTTT.

This rearrangement joins TRBV5-8 to TRBJ1-1; a possible D gene is TRBD1 (6 bases). Trimming removed 1 base at V and 5 bases at J, with 9 bases between. The CDR3 covers 13 residues. The germline CDR1 and CDR2 sequences are SGHTS and YDEGEE. CDR3 coding DNA: TGTGCCAGCAGCTTGAGGGGGGGTACTGAAGCTTTCTTT. Protein: CASSLRGGTEAFF.

The V call is TRBV10-1, the J call TRBJ2-1; D is ambiguous. Trimming removed 11 bases from V and 4 bases from J, with 12 bases in between. The CDR3 runs to 12 residues. The germline gives CDR1 WNHNN, CDR2 SYGVQD (reference sequence). CDR3: CAPVPTYNEQFF. The DNA of the CDR3 is TGCGCCCCCGTCCCGACTTACAATGAGCAGTTCTTC.

V usage is TRBV5-6 and J usage is TRBJ2-7; the match to TRBD2 covers 10 bases. Germline CDR1 and CDR2: SGHDT and YYEEEE. This CDR3 region has 16 residues. With V trimmed by 6 bases and J by 7 bases, 16 bases remained unmatched. CDR3 coding DNA: TGTGCCAGCACCCACCTAGCGGGAGACCCGTTGGGGGAGCAGTACTTC. It specifies CASTHLAGDPLGEQYF.

Concerning this clone: The sample carries other DNA sequences with the same CDR3. This chain connects TRBV6-6 to TRBJ2-7; D may be TRBD1 (5 bases). The CDR3 contains 12 residues. Germline lookup yields CDR1 MNHNY and CDR2 SVGAGI (reference sequence). Trimming took off 6 bases at V and 3 bases at J, with 9 bases between the two ends. The CDR3, as DNA: TGTGCCAGCAGGTCCCAGGGCTACGAGCAGTACTTC. It is translated as CASRSQGYEQYF.

This clone was recorded once. The V call is TRBV7-2, the J call TRBJ1-6, with TRBD1 matching over 7 bases. The CDR3 has 16 amino acids. V was pared by 6 bases and J by 5 bases, with 10 bases of the junction left unmatched. CDR1 is SGHTA, CDR2 FQGNSA, per germline. CDR3 in DNA: TGTGCCAGCAGTCTAGGGGGGACAGTTCATAATTCACCCCTCCACTTT. Translated: CASSLGGTVHNSPLHF.

The chain uses TRBV9 and TRBJ1-3; unclear D gene. Germline CDR1 SGDLS, CDR2 YYNGEE. V lost 0 bases and J 2 bases, leaving 6 bases between the germline ends. This CDR3 is built from 14 residues. As DNA, the CDR3 is TGTGCCAGCAGCGTAGATGACACTGGAAACACCATATATTTT. It codes for CASSVDDTGNTIYF.

The chain links TRBV10-3 to TRBJ1-2; 12 positions agree with TRBD1. The CDR3 runs to 15 residues. V lost 3 bases to trimming and J lost 4 bases; unmatched junction nucleotides: 3. Germline loops: CDR1 ENHRY, CDR2 SYGVKD. The CDR3 loop is CAISDQGQGAYGYTF. DNA for the CDR3: TGTGCCATCAGTGATCAGGGACAGGGGGCCTATGGCTACACCTTC.

V is TRBV11-3 and J is TRBJ2-5; tentatively, D is TRBD2 (5 bases). Germline V gene sequence: CDR1 SGHNT, CDR2 YENEEA. The CDR3 totals 15 residues. V was trimmed by 3 bases and J by 5 bases, leaving 16 bases between them. CDR3: CASSFQSGNRETQYF. CDR3 DNA sequence: TGTGCCAGCAGCTTTCAATCGGGAAACCGGGAGACCCAGTACTTC. Filled out from reference TRBV11-3 and TRBJ2-5, the complete variable domain reads EAGVVQSPRYKIIEKKQPVAFWCNPISGHNTLYWYLQNLGQGPELLIRYENEEAVDDSQLPKDRFSAERLKGVDSTLKIQPAELGDSAVYLCASSFQSGNRETQYFGPGTRLLVL.

V usage is TRBV2 and J usage is TRBJ2-7; D is unclear. The V gene lost 10 bases and the J gene lost 3 bases, with 10 bases spanning the gap. CDR1 and CDR2 (germline): SNHLY, FYNNEI. This CDR3 is 11 amino acids long. The DNA of the CDR3 is TGTGCCATGTCTAGTAACTACGAGCAGTACTTC. It encodes CAMSSNYEQYF.

The J gene is TRBJ1-4, the V gene TRBV27, with D unclear. This CDR3 is 16 amino acids long. The ends were cut back, 2 bases at V and 4 bases at J, with 14 bases in the middle. The germline V gene encodes CDR1 MNHEY and CDR2 SMNVEV (reference sequence). This CDR3 is CASSLNRPSGNEKLFF. The DNA for the CDR3 is TGTGCCAGCAGTTTAAACAGACCCTCGGGTAATGAAAAACTGTTTTTT. Supplemented by reference TRBV27 and TRBJ1-4, the full variable domain reads EAQVTQNPRYLITVTGKKLTVTCSQNMNHEYMSWYRQDPGLGLRQIYYSMNVEVTDKGDVPEGYKVSRKEKRNFPLILESPSPNQTSLYFCASSLNRPSGNEKLFFGSGTQLSVL.

The genes are TRBV5-4 and TRBJ2-4; D is ambiguous. The V gene's germline CDR1 is SGHNT and CDR2 YYREEE (reference sequence). The V end was cut by 9 bases, the J end by 1 base, with 14 bases between. CDR3 size: 14 residues. The CDR3 is CATSRSSAKNIQYF. As DNA, the CDR3 is TGTGCCACCTCTAGATCGTCGGCCAAAAACATTCAGTACTTC. Together with reference TRBV5-4 and TRBJ2-4, the CDR3 gives the full variable domain: ETGVTQSPTHLIKTRGQQVTLRCSSQSGHNTVSWYQQALGQGPQFIFQYYREEENGRGNFPPRFSGLQFPNYSSELNVNALELDDSALYLCATSRSSAKNIQYFGAGTRLSVL.

The chain is built from TRBV18 and TRBJ2-7; possibly TRBD1 for D (5 bases). V lost 3 bases and J lost 5, with 11 bases in between. The CDR3 extends over 13 amino acids. Germline V gives CDR1 KGHSH, CDR2 LQKENI. DNA for the CDR3: TGTGCCAGCTCACCCCAGGGTTCCAACGAGCAGTACTTC. The encoded protein is CASSPQGSNEQYF.

The chain is built from TRBV5-1 and TRBJ2-3; D may be TRBD1 (6 bases). The CDR3 has 15 amino acids. The germline V gene encodes CDR1 SGHRS and CDR2 YFSETQ. The V gene lost 3 bases and the J gene lost 0 bases, with 11 bases spanning the gap. The CDR3 is CASSYRASSTDTQYF. The CDR3 nucleotides read TGCGCCAGCAGCTACAGGGCCTCTAGCACAGATACGCAGTATTTT.